Only a few counts were recorded for the clone carrying this T cell receptor beta chain. In the original processing: Amplified reference gene primers provided the basis for estimating nucleated cell counts. TCRdb keeps only in-frame clones here, not all; method: immunoSEQ multiplex PCR. The V and J calls and clone size are taken from that table; D and trimming were inferred from the DNA. The sample has 240,000 or so clones; around 87% are singletons. This sample was included in a study of blood T cell repertoires in COVID-19. Study-wide context: Spain, Italy and the United States supplied samples that represented acute and convalescent COVID-19.

Germline V gives CDR1 LNHDA, CDR2 SQIVND (reference sequence). J was trimmed by 6 bases and V by 5 bases; bases with no gene match: 7. This CDR3 contains 15 residues. This receptor was taken from a woman aged 70-85 years with active or convalescent COVID-19. The sequencing input was peripheral blood. The V and J genes are TRBV19 and TRBJ1-2; 12 nucleotides line up with TRBD1. The CDR3 region has the DNA TGTGCCAGTAGTCCCGGGACAGGGGGCAGGAATGGCTACACCTTC. Translating gives CASSPGTGGRNGYTF.